A selection of T cell receptor beta chains follows, all from one sample in a study of PD-1 blockade in classical Hodgkin lymphoma. Profiling relied on immunoSEQ multiplex PCR, and the TCRdb table lists in-frame clones only, not all of them. The table records around 40,000 clones, around 78% of them present only once. The sample was peripheral blood mononuclear cells (PBMCs), taken at baseline. The receptors were sampled from a human donor with classical Hodgkin lymphoma. CDR3s include the opening cysteine and the closing phenylalanine or tryptophan. The D gene is left open where the match is weak. Clone size, where shown, is once, few, many, or a class for clones that have expanded.

cdr3_nt: TGTGCCAGCAGCCAGCGGGGGGACTCCTACGAGCAGTACTTC; cdr3_aa: CASSQRGDSYEQYF; clone_size: -; v_call: TRBV11-2; j_call: TRBJ2-7; d_call: TRBD2
cdr3_nt: TGTGCCAGCTCGCCCGAAAGGGAGGCTGGCTACACCTTC; cdr3_aa: CASSPEREAGYTF; clone_size: -; v_call: TRBV18; j_call: TRBJ1-2; d_call: -
cdr3_nt: TGTGCCTGGAGCCAACTACACACCGGGGAGCTGTTTTTT; cdr3_aa: CAWSQLHTGELFF; clone_size: -; v_call: TRBV30; j_call: TRBJ2-2; d_call: -
cdr3_nt: TGTGCCAGTAGTATCCGACAGGGGGCGGGGGAGCAGTACTTC; cdr3_aa: CASSIRQGAGEQYF; clone_size: -; v_call: TRBV19; j_call: TRBJ2-7; d_call: TRBD1
cdr3_nt: TGTGCCAGCAGCTCCCGGGGGGCAGGGGGGAACACTGAAGCTTTCTTT; cdr3_aa: CASSSRGAGGNTEAFF; clone_size: -; v_call: TRBV21-1; j_call: TRBJ1-1; d_call: -
cdr3_nt: TGCACCAGCAGCCAGCGCCGGGCGCACCAAACGGCCTACGAGCAGTACTTC; cdr3_aa: CTSSQRRAHQTAYEQYF; clone_size: -; v_call: TRBV1; j_call: TRBJ2-7; d_call: -
cdr3_nt: TGTGCCAGCAGCCTTTACCGCCTGGGCTACACCTTC; cdr3_aa: CASSLYRLGYTF; clone_size: -; v_call: TRBV7-9; j_call: TRBJ1-2; d_call: -
cdr3_nt: TGTGCCAGCAGCCCAAAAGGGCTAGCGGGCACTACGACAGATACGCAGTATTTT; cdr3_aa: CASSPKGLAGTTTDTQYF; clone_size: -; v_call: TRBV7-3; j_call: TRBJ2-3; d_call: TRBD2
cdr3_nt: TGCGCCAGCAGCCAAGAGGGACGAGGAACTAATGAAAAACTGTTTTTT; cdr3_aa: CASSQEGRGTNEKLFF; clone_size: few; v_call: TRBV4-3; j_call: TRBJ1-4; d_call: -
cdr3_nt: TGTGCCAGCAGCGTACCCCCGATCCAGGGGCCCTACGAGCAGTACTTC; cdr3_aa: CASSVPPIQGPYEQYF; clone_size: -; v_call: TRBV7-2; j_call: TRBJ2-7; d_call: -
cdr3_nt: TGTGCCAGCTCACCAAGGGGGCCCTACGAGCAGTACTTC; cdr3_aa: CASSPRGPYEQYF; clone_size: -; v_call: TRBV18; j_call: TRBJ2-7; d_call: TRBD1
cdr3_nt: TGCGCCAGCAGCCAAGTTAGGGATGGGGGATACCCTGAAGCTTTCTTT; cdr3_aa: CASSQVRDGGYPEAFF; clone_size: -; v_call: TRBV4-3; j_call: TRBJ1-1; d_call: -
cdr3_nt: TGTGCCAGCAGCGCCGAACAGGGGACGCAGTATTTT; cdr3_aa: CASSAEQGTQYF; clone_size: -; v_call: TRBV7-3; j_call: TRBJ2-3; d_call: TRBD1
cdr3_nt: TGCGCCAGCAGCCCCAGGACAGGGGGGGATGAGCAGTTCTTC; cdr3_aa: CASSPRTGGDEQFF; clone_size: -; v_call: TRBV5-1; j_call: TRBJ2-1; d_call: TRBD1
cdr3_nt: TGTGCCAGCAGCTTAGGCAGGGGGCAAGGTAATTCACCCCTCCACTTT; cdr3_aa: CASSLGRGQGNSPLHF; clone_size: -; v_call: TRBV11-2; j_call: TRBJ1-6; d_call: TRBD1
cdr3_nt: TGTGCCAGCAGCAAATTGACAGGGTTGGAGACCCAGTACTTC; cdr3_aa: CASSKLTGLETQYF; clone_size: once; v_call: TRBV21-1; j_call: TRBJ2-5; d_call: -
cdr3_nt: TGCGCCAGCAGCCAAGATCCGGCTTCGGTCTACACCTTC; cdr3_aa: CASSQDPASVYTF; clone_size: -; v_call: TRBV4-1; j_call: TRBJ1-2; d_call: -
cdr3_nt: TGTGCCTGGAGCGGGACTGCTCAAGAGACCCAGTACTTC; cdr3_aa: CAWSGTAQETQYF; clone_size: once; v_call: TRBV30; j_call: TRBJ2-5; d_call: -
cdr3_nt: TGTGCCAGCAGCCGGGACGAAACAGGGCCTGGCTACACCTTC; cdr3_aa: CASSRDETGPGYTF; clone_size: few; v_call: TRBV5-4; j_call: TRBJ1-2; d_call: -
cdr3_nt: TGTGCCAGCAGGTGGGACAGGGCAAATTCACCCCTCCACTTT; cdr3_aa: CASRWDRANSPLHF; clone_size: -; v_call: TRBV2; j_call: TRBJ1-6; d_call: TRBD1
cdr3_nt: TGCGCCAGCAGCCCTGGGACAGCGACCTCCTACGAGCAGTACTTC; cdr3_aa: CASSPGTATSYEQYF; clone_size: -; v_call: TRBV5-1; j_call: TRBJ2-7; d_call: TRBD1
cdr3_nt: TGTGCCAGCAGCTTCCCCTTGGACAGAGGAAACACCATATATTTT; cdr3_aa: CASSFPLDRGNTIYF; clone_size: -; v_call: TRBV7-9; j_call: TRBJ1-3; d_call: -
cdr3_nt: TGCGCCAGCAGCCACACCCCGGACAGAACCTACGAGCAGTACTTC; cdr3_aa: CASSHTPDRTYEQYF; clone_size: -; v_call: TRBV5-1; j_call: TRBJ2-7; d_call: -
cdr3_nt: TGTGCCAGCAGCTTGTTTGGAAACACCATATATTTT; cdr3_aa: CASSLFGNTIYF; clone_size: -; v_call: TRBV7-9; j_call: TRBJ1-3; d_call: -
cdr3_nt: TGTGCCAGCAAGAGGACAGGAAATAATTCACCCCTCCACTTT; cdr3_aa: CASKRTGNNSPLHF; clone_size: few; v_call: TRBV5-4; j_call: TRBJ1-6; d_call: TRBD1
cdr3_nt: TGTGCCAGCAGCCCGACAGGACCAACCTACGAGCAGTACTTC; cdr3_aa: CASSPTGPTYEQYF; clone_size: -; v_call: TRBV7-2; j_call: TRBJ2-7; d_call: -
cdr3_nt: TGTGCCAGCAGCTTTTCGGATTCGGAGACCCAGTACTTC; cdr3_aa: CASSFSDSETQYF; clone_size: -; v_call: TRBV7-2; j_call: TRBJ2-5; d_call: -
cdr3_nt: TGTGCCAGCAGTGTGGACCGGGCCACAGATACGCAGTATTTT; cdr3_aa: CASSVDRATDTQYF; clone_size: few; v_call: TRBV2; j_call: TRBJ2-3; d_call: -
cdr3_nt: TGTGCCAGCAGCCCGCGGGGGGCCGGGGAGACCCAGTACTTC; cdr3_aa: CASSPRGAGETQYF; clone_size: -; v_call: TRBV4-2; j_call: TRBJ2-5; d_call: TRBD2
cdr3_nt: TGTGCCAGCAGCCGGGGGAGCGGGGTTAGGAAGACCCAGTACTTC; cdr3_aa: CASSRGSGVRKTQYF; clone_size: -; v_call: TRBV6-5; j_call: TRBJ2-5; d_call: TRBD2
cdr3_nt: TGTGCCAGCAGTTACTCCGCTGGGGGAGGGAGCGGCTACACCTTC; cdr3_aa: CASSYSAGGGSGYTF; clone_size: once; v_call: TRBV6-5; j_call: TRBJ1-2; d_call: -
cdr3_nt: TGTGCCAGCACTACGCGGGGGTTTGGATCACCCCTCCACTTT; cdr3_aa: CASTTRGFGSPLHF; clone_size: -; v_call: TRBV6-6; j_call: TRBJ1-6; d_call: -
cdr3_nt: TGTGCCAGTAGTTTCAATAGCGGGGGGGAAGAGACCCAGTACTTC; cdr3_aa: CASSFNSGGEETQYF; clone_size: -; v_call: TRBV19; j_call: TRBJ2-5; d_call: TRBD2
cdr3_nt: TGTGCCAGCAGTATAAATCCGGGAGTCACTGAAGCTTTCTTT; cdr3_aa: CASSINPGVTEAFF; clone_size: once; v_call: TRBV6-4; j_call: TRBJ1-1; d_call: -
cdr3_nt: TGTGCCAGCTCAACGGCGCGGGATCAGCCCCAGCATTTT; cdr3_aa: CASSTARDQPQHF; clone_size: -; v_call: TRBV6-1; j_call: TRBJ1-5; d_call: -
cdr3_nt: TGTGCCAGCAGTGGCAGCGGGAACACCGGGGAGCTGTTTTTT; cdr3_aa: CASSGSGNTGELFF; clone_size: -; v_call: TRBV6-5; j_call: TRBJ2-2; d_call: -
cdr3_nt: TGTGCCAGCAGCTTGGGGGGTAATGGGCGTGAAAAACTGTTTTTT; cdr3_aa: CASSLGGNGREKLFF; clone_size: once; v_call: TRBV5-6; j_call: TRBJ1-4; d_call: -